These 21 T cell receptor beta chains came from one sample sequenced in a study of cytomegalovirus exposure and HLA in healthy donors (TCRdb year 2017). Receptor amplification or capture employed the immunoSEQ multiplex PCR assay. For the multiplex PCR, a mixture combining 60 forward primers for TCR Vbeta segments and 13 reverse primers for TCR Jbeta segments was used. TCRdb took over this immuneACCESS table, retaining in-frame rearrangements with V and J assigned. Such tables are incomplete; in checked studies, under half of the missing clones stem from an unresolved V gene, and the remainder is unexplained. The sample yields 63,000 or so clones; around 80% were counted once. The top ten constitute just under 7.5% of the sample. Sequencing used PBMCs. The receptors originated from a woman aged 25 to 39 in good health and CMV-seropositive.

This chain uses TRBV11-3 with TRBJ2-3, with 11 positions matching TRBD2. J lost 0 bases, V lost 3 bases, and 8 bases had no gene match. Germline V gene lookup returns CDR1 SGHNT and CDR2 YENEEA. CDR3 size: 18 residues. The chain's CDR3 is CASSLGSGRAVSTDTQYF. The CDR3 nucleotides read TGTGCCAGCAGCTTGGGTAGCGGGAGGGCCGTTAGCACAGATACGCAGTATTTT.

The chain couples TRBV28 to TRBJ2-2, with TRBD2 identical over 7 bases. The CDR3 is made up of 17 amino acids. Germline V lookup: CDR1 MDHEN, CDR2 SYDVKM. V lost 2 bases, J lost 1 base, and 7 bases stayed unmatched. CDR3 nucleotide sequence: TGTGCCAGCAGTTTAGGTTTGGGAGGGTGGAACACCGGGGAGCTGTTTTTT. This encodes CASSLGLGGWNTGELFF.

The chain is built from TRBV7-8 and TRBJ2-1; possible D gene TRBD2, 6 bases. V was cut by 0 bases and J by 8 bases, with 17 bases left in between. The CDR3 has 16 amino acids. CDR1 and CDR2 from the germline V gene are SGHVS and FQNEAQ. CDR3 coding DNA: TGTGCCAGCAGCTTAGCGGAGGGACTCTTTGCCCATGAGCAGTTCTTC. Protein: CASSLAEGLFAHEQFF.

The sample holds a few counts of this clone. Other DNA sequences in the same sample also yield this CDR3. The CDR3 spells CASRQSTDTQYF. The CDR3 DNA is TGTGCCAGTAGACAATCAACAGATACGCAGTATTTT. This sequence joins TRBV19 and TRBJ2-3, with D hard to call. Between the trimmed V and J ends, which lost 6 bases and 3 bases, there was a span of 7 bases. From germline, CDR1 is LNHDA and CDR2 SQIVND (reference sequence). This CDR3 has 12 residues.

In DNA form, the CDR3 reads TGTGCCAGCAGCTTGGCCTACGGGACAGTCAGCTCCTACGAGCAGTACTTC. Its protein product is CASSLAYGTVSSYEQYF. The chain joins TRBV5-5 to TRBJ2-7; 7 bases are shared with TRBD1. The J segment lost 0 bases and the V segment lost 0 bases, leaving 9 bases of the junction unmatched. CDR3 length: 17 residues. Germline lookup yields CDR1 SGHKS and CDR2 YYEKEE (reference sequence).

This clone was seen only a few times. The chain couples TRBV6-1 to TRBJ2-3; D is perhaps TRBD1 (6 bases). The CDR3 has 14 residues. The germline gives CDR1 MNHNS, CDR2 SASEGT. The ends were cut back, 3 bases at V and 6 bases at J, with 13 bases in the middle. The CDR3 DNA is TGTGCCAGCAGTGACAGGGGCTACGGGGATACGCAGTATTTT. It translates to CASSDRGYGDTQYF.

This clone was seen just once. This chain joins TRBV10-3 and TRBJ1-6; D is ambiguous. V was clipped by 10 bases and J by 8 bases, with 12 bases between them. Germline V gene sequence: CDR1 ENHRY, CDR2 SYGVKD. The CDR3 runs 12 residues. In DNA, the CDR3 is TGTGCCACCCGGCCCGGGGATTCACCCCTCCACTTT. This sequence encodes CATRPGDSPLHF.

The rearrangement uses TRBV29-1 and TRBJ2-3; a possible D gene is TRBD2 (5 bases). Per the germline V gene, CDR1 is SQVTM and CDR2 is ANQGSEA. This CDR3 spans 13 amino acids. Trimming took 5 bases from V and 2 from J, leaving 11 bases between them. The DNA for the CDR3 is TGCAGCGTTCTGCGGAGGTACACAGATACGCAGTATTTT. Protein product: CSVLRRYTDTQYF.

CDR3: CASSIVGGNQPQHF. The CDR3 coding sequence is TGTGCCAGTAGTATAGTGGGGGGAAACCAGCCCCAGCATTTT. This sequence joins TRBV19 and TRBJ1-5; tentatively, D is TRBD1 (5 bases). This CDR3 comprises 14 residues. Germline CDR1 LNHDA, CDR2 SQIVND (reference sequence). Between the trimmed V and J ends, which lost 1 base and 7 bases, there was a span of 11 bases.

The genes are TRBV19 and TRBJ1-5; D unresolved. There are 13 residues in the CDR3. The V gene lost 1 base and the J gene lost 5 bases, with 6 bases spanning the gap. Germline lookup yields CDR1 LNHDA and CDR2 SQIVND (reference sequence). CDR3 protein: CASSIARDQPQHF. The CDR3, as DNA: TGTGCCAGTAGTATAGCTCGGGATCAGCCCCAGCATTTT.

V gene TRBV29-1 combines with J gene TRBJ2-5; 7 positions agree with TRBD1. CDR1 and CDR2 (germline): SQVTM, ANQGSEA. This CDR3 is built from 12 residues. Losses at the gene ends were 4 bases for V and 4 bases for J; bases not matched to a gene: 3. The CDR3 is CSVGQGGETQYF. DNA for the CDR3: TGCAGCGTTGGACAGGGCGGAGAGACCCAGTACTTC.

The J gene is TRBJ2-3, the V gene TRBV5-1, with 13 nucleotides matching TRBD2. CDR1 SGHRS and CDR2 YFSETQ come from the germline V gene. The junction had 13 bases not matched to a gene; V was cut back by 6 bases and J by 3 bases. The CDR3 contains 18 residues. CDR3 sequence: CASTRLAGGIVVTDTQYF. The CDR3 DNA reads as TGCGCCAGCACTCGACTAGCGGGAGGTATAGTCGTGACAGATACGCAGTATTTT. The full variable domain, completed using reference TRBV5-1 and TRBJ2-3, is KAGVTQTPRYLIKTRGQQVTLSCSPISGHRSVSWYQQTPGQGLQFLFEYFSETQRNKGNFPGRFSGRQFSNSRSEMNVSTLELGDSALYLCASTRLAGGIVVTDTQYFGPGTRLTVL.

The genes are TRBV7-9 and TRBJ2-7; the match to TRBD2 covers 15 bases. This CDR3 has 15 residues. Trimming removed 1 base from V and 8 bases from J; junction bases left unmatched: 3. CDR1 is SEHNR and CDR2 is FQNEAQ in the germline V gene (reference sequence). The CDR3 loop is CASSLGGLAGGKQYF. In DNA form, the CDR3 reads TGTGCCAGCAGCTTAGGTGGACTAGCGGGAGGGAAGCAGTACTTC.

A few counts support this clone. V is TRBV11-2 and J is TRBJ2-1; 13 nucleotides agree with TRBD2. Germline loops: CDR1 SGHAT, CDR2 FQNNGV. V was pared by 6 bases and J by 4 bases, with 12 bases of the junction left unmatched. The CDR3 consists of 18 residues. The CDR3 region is CASRGLAGAPTWYNEQFF. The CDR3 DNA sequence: TGTGCCAGCAGAGGACTAGCGGGAGCCCCTACATGGTACAATGAGCAGTTCTTC.

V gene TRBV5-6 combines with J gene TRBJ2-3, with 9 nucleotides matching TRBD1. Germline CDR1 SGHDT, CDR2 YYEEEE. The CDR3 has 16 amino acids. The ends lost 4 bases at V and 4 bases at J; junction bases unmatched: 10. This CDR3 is CASSIPRDRVSDTQYF. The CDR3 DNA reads TGTGCCAGCAGCATTCCCCGGGACAGGGTCTCAGATACGCAGTATTTT.

In DNA form, the CDR3 reads TGTGCCAGCAGCACCGGGACTAGCGGACACACAGATACGCAGTATTTT. This encodes CASSTGTSGHTDTQYF. This chain connects TRBV14 to TRBJ2-3, with 11 bases identical to TRBD2. With 5 bases clipped from V and 2 bases from J, the junction kept 6 bases outside the gene matches. The CDR3 spans 16 residues. The germline gives CDR1 SGHDN, CDR2 FVKESK.

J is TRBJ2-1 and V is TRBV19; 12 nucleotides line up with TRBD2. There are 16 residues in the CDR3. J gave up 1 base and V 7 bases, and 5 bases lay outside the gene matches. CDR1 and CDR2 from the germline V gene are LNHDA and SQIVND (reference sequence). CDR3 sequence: CASIGLAGSSYNEQFF. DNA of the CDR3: TGTGCCAGTATCGGACTAGCGGGATCTTCCTACAATGAGCAGTTCTTC.

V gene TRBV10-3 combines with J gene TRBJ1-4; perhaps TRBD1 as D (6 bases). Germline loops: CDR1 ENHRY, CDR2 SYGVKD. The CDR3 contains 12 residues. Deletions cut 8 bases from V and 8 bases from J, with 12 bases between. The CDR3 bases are TGTGCCATCCGACAGGCCGGAGAAAAACTGTTTTTT. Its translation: CAIRQAGEKLFF.

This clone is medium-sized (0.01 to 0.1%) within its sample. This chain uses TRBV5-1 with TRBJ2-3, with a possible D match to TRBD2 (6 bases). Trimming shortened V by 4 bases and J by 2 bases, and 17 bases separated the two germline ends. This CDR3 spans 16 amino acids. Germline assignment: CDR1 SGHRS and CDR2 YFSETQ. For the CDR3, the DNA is TGCGCCAGCAGCCCCTCTCCGGGAGTCACCACAGATACGCAGTATTTT. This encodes CASSPSPGVTTDTQYF.

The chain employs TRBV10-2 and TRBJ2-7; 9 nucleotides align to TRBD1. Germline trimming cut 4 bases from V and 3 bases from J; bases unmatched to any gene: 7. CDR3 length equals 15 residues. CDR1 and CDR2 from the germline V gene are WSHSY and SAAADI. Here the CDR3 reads CASSAPTGGGYEQYF. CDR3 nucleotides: TGCGCCAGCAGTGCACCGACAGGGGGAGGCTACGAGCAGTACTTC.

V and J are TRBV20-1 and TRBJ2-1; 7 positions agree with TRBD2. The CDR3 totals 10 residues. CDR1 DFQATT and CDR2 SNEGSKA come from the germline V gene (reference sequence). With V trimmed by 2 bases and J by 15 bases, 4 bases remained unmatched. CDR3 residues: CSARSGRVFF. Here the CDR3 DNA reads TGCAGTGCTAGATCGGGGAGGGTGTTCTTC.